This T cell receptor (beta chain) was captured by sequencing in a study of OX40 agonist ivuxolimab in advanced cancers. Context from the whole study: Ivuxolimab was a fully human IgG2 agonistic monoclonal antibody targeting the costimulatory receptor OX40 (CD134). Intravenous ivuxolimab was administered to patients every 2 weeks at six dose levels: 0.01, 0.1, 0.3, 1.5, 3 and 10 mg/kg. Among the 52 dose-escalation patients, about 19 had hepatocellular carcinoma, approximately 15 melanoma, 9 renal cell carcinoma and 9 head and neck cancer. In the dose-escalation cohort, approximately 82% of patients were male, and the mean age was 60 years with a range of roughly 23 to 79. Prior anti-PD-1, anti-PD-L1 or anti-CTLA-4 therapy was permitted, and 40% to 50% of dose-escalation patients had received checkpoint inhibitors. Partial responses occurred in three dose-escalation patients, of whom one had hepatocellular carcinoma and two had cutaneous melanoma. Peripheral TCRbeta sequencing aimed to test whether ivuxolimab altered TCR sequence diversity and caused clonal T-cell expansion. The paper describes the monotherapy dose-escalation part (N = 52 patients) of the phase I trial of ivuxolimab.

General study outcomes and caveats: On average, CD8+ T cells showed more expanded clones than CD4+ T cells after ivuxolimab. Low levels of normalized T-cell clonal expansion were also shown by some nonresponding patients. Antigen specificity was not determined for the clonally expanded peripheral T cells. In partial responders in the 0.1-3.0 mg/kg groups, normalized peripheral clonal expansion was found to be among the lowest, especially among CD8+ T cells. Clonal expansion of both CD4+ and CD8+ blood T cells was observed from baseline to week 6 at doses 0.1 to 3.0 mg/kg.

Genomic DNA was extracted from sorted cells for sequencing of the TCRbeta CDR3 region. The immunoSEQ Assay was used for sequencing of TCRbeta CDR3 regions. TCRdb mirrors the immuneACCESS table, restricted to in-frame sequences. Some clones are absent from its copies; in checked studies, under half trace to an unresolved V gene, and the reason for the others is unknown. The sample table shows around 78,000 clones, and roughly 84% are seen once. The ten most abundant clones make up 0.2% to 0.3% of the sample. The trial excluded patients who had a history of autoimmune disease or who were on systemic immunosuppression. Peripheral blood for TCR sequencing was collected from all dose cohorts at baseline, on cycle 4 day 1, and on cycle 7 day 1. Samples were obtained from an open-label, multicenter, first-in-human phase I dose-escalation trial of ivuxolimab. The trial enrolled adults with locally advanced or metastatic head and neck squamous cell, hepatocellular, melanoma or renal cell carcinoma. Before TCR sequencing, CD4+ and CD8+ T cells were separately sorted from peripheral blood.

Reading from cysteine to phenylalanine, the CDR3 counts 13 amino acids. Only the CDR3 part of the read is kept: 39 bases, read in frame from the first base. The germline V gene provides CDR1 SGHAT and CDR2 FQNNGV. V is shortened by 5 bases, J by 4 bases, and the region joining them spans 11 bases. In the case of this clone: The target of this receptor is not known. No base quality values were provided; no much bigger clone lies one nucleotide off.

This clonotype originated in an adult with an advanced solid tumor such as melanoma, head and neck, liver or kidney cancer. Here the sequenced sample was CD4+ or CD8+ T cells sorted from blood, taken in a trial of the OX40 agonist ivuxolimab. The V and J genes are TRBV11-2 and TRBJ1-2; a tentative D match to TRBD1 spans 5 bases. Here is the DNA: TGTGCCAGCAGCCCAAGGGGTTTCTATGGCTACACCTTC. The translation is CASSPRGFYGYTF.